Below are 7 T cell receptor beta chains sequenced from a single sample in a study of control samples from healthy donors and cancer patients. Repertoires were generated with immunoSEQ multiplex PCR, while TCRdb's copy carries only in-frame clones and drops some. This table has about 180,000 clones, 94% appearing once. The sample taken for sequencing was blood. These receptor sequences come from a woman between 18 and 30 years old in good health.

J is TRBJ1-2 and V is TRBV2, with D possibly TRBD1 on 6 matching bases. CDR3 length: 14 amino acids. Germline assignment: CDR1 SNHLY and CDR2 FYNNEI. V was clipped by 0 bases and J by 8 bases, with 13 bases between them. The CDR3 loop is CASSEAGTGTGYTF. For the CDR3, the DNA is TGTGCCAGCAGTGAAGCCGGCACAGGGACCGGCTACACCTTC.

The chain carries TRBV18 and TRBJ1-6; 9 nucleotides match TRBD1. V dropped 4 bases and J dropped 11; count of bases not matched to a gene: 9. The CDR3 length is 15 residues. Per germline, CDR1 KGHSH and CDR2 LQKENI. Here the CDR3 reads CASSLGQGLKTPLHF. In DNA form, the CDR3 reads TGTGCCAGCTCACTAGGACAGGGGTTGAAGACACCCCTCCACTTT.

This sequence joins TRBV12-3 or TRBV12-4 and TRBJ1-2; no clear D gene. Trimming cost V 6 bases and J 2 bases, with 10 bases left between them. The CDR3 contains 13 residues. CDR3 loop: CASRTDMNYGYTF. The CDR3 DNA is TGTGCCAGCAGAACAGACATGAACTATGGCTACACCTTC.

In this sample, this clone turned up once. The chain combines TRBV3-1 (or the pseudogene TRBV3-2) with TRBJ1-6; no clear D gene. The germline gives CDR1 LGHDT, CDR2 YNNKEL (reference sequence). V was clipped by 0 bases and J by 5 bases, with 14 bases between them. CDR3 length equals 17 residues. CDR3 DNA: TGTGCCAGCAGCCAAGATCACCCAACCCAGAATAATTCACCCCTCCACTTT. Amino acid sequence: CASSQDHPTQNNSPLHF.

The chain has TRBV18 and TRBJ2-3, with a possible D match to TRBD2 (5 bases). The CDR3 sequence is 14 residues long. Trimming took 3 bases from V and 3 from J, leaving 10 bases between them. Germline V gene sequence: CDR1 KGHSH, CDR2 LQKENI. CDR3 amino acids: CASSPPPGTDTQYF. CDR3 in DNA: TGTGCCAGCTCACCCCCTCCGGGGACAGATACGCAGTATTTT.

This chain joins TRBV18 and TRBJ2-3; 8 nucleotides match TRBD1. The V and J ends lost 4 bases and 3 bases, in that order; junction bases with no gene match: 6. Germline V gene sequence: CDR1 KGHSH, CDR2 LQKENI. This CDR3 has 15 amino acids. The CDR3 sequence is CASSLRQGNTDTQYF. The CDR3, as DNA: TGTGCCAGCTCACTCCGACAGGGGAATACAGATACGCAGTATTTT. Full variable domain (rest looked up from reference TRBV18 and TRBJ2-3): NAGVMQNPRHLVRRRGQEARLRCSPMKGHSHVYWYRQLPEEGLKFMVYLQKENIIDESGMPKERFSAEFPKEGPSILRIQQVVRGDSAAYFCASSLRQGNTDTQYFGPGTRLTVL.

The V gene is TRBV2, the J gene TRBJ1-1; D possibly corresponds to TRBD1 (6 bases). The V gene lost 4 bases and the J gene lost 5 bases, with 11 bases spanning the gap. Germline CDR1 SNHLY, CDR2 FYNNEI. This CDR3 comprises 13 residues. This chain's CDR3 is CASSAGGGTEAFF. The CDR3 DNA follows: TGTGCCAGCAGTGCGGGAGGGGGGACTGAAGCTTTCTTT.